This passage covers 30 T cell receptor beta chains from one sample sequenced in a study of control samples from healthy donors and cancer patients. Profiled with immunoSEQ multiplex PCR; TCRdb holds only in-frame clones, not every one. This table has around 230,000 clones, about 94% appearing once. Sequencing was performed on blood. These receptors were obtained from a man between 50 and 59 years old in good health.

The chain employs TRBV6-4 and TRBJ2-1; D is ambiguous. The CDR3 totals 15 residues. The V and J ends lost 4 bases and 2 bases respectively, with 12 bases between them. Per germline, CDR1 MRHNA and CDR2 SNTAGT. As DNA, the CDR3 is TGTGCCAGCAGTGTGACATCGACCGCCTACAATGAGCAGTTCTTC. It is translated as CASSVTSTAYNEQFF.

The chain combines TRBV3-1 (or the pseudogene TRBV3-2) with TRBJ1-1; the D is unclear. CDR3 length: 12 residues. Germline assignment: CDR1 LGHDT and CDR2 YNNKEL (reference sequence). Trimming removed 3 bases from V and 5 bases from J, with 7 bases in between. The CDR3 coding sequence is TGTGCCAGCAGCCACAAAACGACTGAAGCTTTCTTT. It encodes CASSHKTTEAFF.

This clone appeared once. The chain has TRBV5-1 and TRBJ1-5; TRBD1 aligns across 10 bases. CDR3 length: 16 amino acids. V shed 6 bases, J shed 4 bases, and the junction held 10 bases outside the gene matches. Per the germline V gene, CDR1 is SGHRS and CDR2 is YFSETQ. Written as DNA, the CDR3 is TGCGCCAGCAACTTAACTCCGGGACAGGGGAATCAGCCCCAGCATTTT. Protein: CASNLTPGQGNQPQHF.

The V call is TRBV5-5, the J call TRBJ1-4; D gene unclear. Germline CDR1 and CDR2: SGHKS and YYEKEE (reference sequence). The CDR3 loop spans 15 amino acids. V was cut by 0 bases and J by 2 bases, with 8 bases left in between. The CDR3 is CASSLDSRTNEKLFF. CDR3 nucleotides: TGTGCCAGCAGCTTGGACAGCCGGACTAATGAAAAACTGTTTTTT.

The chain uses TRBV7-2 and TRBJ1-2, with 7 bases lining up with TRBD1. The CDR3 contains 15 residues. CDR1 and CDR2 (germline): SGHTA, FQGNSA. The V and J ends lost 5 bases and 3 bases, in that order; junction bases with no gene match: 9. For the CDR3, the DNA is TGTGCCAGCAGCCGGCAGGGGGGCGCGGACTATGGCTACACCTTC. As protein: CASSRQGGADYGYTF. Full variable domain (missing parts from reference TRBV7-2 and TRBJ1-2): GAGVSQSPSNKVTEKGKDVELRCDPISGHTALYWYRQSLGQGLEFLIYFQGNSAPDKSGLPSDRFSAERTGGSVSTLTIQRTQQEDSAVYLCASSRQGGADYGYTFGSGTRLTVV.

V usage is TRBV7-2 and J usage is TRBJ2-1; D not certain. This CDR3 contains 13 residues. Germline CDR1 and CDR2: SGHTA and FQGNSA. V lost 5 bases to trimming and J lost 5 bases, with 10 bases between them. CDR3 coding DNA: TGTGCCAGCAGCCGACGTACCGACAATGAGCAGTTCTTC. Amino acid sequence: CASSRRTDNEQFF. Filled out from reference TRBV7-2 and TRBJ2-1, the complete variable domain reads GAGVSQSPSNKVTEKGKDVELRCDPISGHTALYWYRQSLGQGLEFLIYFQGNSAPDKSGLPSDRFSAERTGGSVSTLTIQRTQQEDSAVYLCASSRRTDNEQFFGPGTRLTVL.

The rearrangement links TRBV20-1 to TRBJ1-1; the D is unclear. This CDR3 contains 13 residues. The ends were cut back, 3 bases at V and 0 bases at J, with 8 bases in the middle. The germline CDR1 and CDR2 sequences are DFQATT and SNEGSKA (reference sequence). CDR3 amino acids: CSASGQLNTEAFF. In DNA form, the CDR3 reads TGCAGTGCTAGTGGCCAGCTGAACACTGAAGCTTTCTTT.

This clone was counted between two and nine times. The chain joins TRBV6-5 to TRBJ1-1, with 10 bases lining up with TRBD1. The germline V gene has CDR1 MNHEY and CDR2 SVGAGI. There are 15 residues in the CDR3. V gave up 5 bases and J gave up 5 bases; unmatched junction bases: 8. CDR3 residues: CASSTPGTGVTEAFF. The DNA for the CDR3 is TGTGCCAGCAGTACCCCAGGGACAGGGGTTACTGAAGCTTTCTTT.

This clone was recorded only once. This sequence joins TRBV4-3 and TRBJ1-6, with 9 positions matching TRBD1. The CDR3 has 15 amino acids. The J segment lost 8 bases and the V segment lost 0 bases, leaving 2 bases of the junction unmatched. Germline-derived CDR1 and CDR2 are LGHNA and YSLEER. CDR3 protein: CASSQEGTGYSPLHF. In nucleotides, the CDR3 is TGCGCCAGCAGCCAAGAAGGGACAGGGTATTCACCCCTCCACTTT.

The V call is TRBV3-1 (or the pseudogene TRBV3-2), the J call TRBJ2-1; 9 bases agree with TRBD2. With V trimmed by 3 bases and J by 4 bases, 4 bases remained unmatched. The CDR3 runs to 15 residues. Looked up from germline, CDR1 is LGHDT and CDR2 is YNNKEL (reference sequence). The DNA for the CDR3 is TGTGCCAGCAGCCACCTCCTAGCGGGGTACAATGAGCAGTTCTTC. Encoded protein: CASSHLLAGYNEQFF.

The chain is built from TRBV19 and TRBJ1-1; 11 bases agree with TRBD1. The V gene's germline CDR1 is LNHDA and CDR2 SQIVND (reference sequence). The CDR3 has 13 residues. Germline trimming cut 9 bases from V and 2 bases from J; bases unmatched to any gene: 2. The CDR3 protein is CASGTGGNTEAFF. CDR3 nucleotide sequence: TGTGCCAGCGGGACAGGGGGTAACACTGAAGCTTTCTTT.

This chain connects TRBV4-3 to TRBJ2-7; 13 bases are shared with TRBD2. This CDR3 has 15 amino acids. V lost 3 bases to trimming and J lost 5 bases; unmatched junction nucleotides: 4. CDR1 is LGHNA, CDR2 YSLEER, per germline. The CDR3 spells CASSHDGLAGDEQYF. DNA of the CDR3: TGCGCCAGCAGCCACGATGGACTAGCGGGGGACGAGCAGTACTTC.

The V call is TRBV19, the J call TRBJ1-2, with D maybe TRBD1 (6 bases). This CDR3 comprises 13 residues. Germline CDR1 reads LNHDA; CDR2 reads SQIVND (reference sequence). Trimming shortened V by 3 bases and J by 4 bases, and 9 bases separated the two germline ends. CDR3 in DNA: TGTGCCAGTAGTATTGGACAGCTCTATGGCTACACCTTC. Protein: CASSIGQLYGYTF. Supplemented by reference TRBV19 and TRBJ1-2, the full variable domain reads DGGITQSPKYLFRKEGQNVTLSCEQNLNHDAMYWYRQDPGQGLRLIYYSQIVNDFQKGDIAEGYSVSREKKESFPLTVTSAQKNPTAFYLCASSIGQLYGYTFGSGTRLTVV.

The V call is TRBV6-2 or TRBV6-3, the J call TRBJ2-5; D uncertain. The CDR3 loop spans 10 amino acids. Germline CDR1 reads MNHEY; CDR2 reads SVGEGT. Trimming stripped 6 bases from V and 4 bases from J, with 3 bases between. The CDR3 loop reads CASSRETQYF. The DNA for the CDR3 is TGTGCCAGCAGCCGAGAGACCCAGTACTTC.

The chain employs TRBV15 and TRBJ1-2, with no clear D. Germline CDR1 LNHNV, CDR2 YYDKDF (reference sequence). This CDR3 has 16 amino acids. V was clipped by 0 bases and J by 7 bases, with 18 bases between them. CDR3 bases: TGTGCCACCAGCAGAGAGAGGGTCGGGGTGGAGGGTGGCTACACCTTC. Translated: CATSRERVGVEGGYTF. The variable domain in full, with the rest retrieved from reference TRBV15 and TRBJ1-2, is DAMVIQNPRYQVTQFGKPVTLSCSQTLNHNVMYWYQQKSSQAPKLLFHYYDKDFNNEADTPDNFQSRRPNTSFCFLDIRSPGLGDTAMYLCATSRERVGVEGGYTFGSGTRLTVV.

The rearrangement joins TRBV4-3 to TRBJ2-1; tentative D call: TRBD2 (7 bases). The V gene lost 0 bases and the J gene lost 4 bases, with 10 bases spanning the gap. Germline V gene lookup returns CDR1 LGHNA and CDR2 YSLEER. The CDR3 extends over 15 amino acids. The CDR3 region is CASSQDEGGYNEQFF. The DNA of the CDR3 is TGCGCCAGCAGCCAAGATGAGGGGGGGTACAATGAGCAGTTCTTC.

CDR3 protein: CASSLLGSGYTF. The DNA for the CDR3 is TGTGCCAGCAGCTTACTCGGGAGCGGCTACACCTTC. J is TRBJ1-2 and V is TRBV11-2; D unclear. With 2 bases removed from V and 8 bases from J, the gap between germline ends came to 9 bases. CDR3 size: 12 residues. Germline CDR1 and CDR2: SGHAT and FQNNGV.

This rearrangement joins TRBV4-3 to TRBJ1-2; 7 nucleotides agree with TRBD1. Losses at the gene ends were 2 bases for V and 4 bases for J; bases not matched to a gene: 1. The CDR3 is 13 amino acids. The germline V gene has CDR1 LGHNA and CDR2 YSLEER. CDR3 DNA sequence: TGCGCCAGCAGCCAACGGACAGGCTATGGCTACACCTTC. As protein: CASSQRTGYGYTF.

The chain uses TRBV6-6 and TRBJ2-6; D call uncertain. V lost 7 bases, J lost 4 bases, and 11 bases lay in between. The CDR3 totals 14 residues. Germline V gene data show CDR1 as MNHNY and CDR2 as SVGAGI (reference sequence). CDR3 protein: CASTTPPGANVLTF. The CDR3 DNA follows: TGTGCCAGCACCACACCGCCGGGGGCCAACGTCCTGACTTTC.

The CDR3 DNA reads TGTGCCTGGAGTTTAACTAGTCTGGGGATTGAGACCCAGTACTTC. Residues: CAWSLTSLGIETQYF. The chain has TRBV30 and TRBJ2-5; maybe TRBD2 (5 bases). Germline values: CDR1 GTSNPN, CDR2 SVGIG (reference sequence). The CDR3 sequence is 15 residues long. Trimming took off 2 bases at V and 5 bases at J, with 18 bases between the two ends.

This clone was found a few times. This chain connects TRBV24-1 to TRBJ2-7; D gene unclear. Germline V lookup: CDR1 KGHDR, CDR2 SFDVKD. This CDR3 has 15 residues. V was pared by 4 bases and J by 2 bases, with 14 bases between. CDR3 bases: TGTGCCACCAGTGACCCGAAAGTGCCAACCTACGAGCAGTACTTC. The encoded protein is CATSDPKVPTYEQYF.

The chain is built from TRBV4-2 and TRBJ1-2, with D unresolved. The CDR3 is 14 residues long. The ends were cut back, 1 base at V and 8 bases at J, with 14 bases in the middle. Germline V gene data show CDR1 as LGHNA and CDR2 as YNFKEQ. The CDR3 nucleotides read TGTGCCAGCAGCCAAGTGTTCACGGGAGGAGGCTACACCTTC. It specifies CASSQVFTGGGYTF.

The V call is TRBV5-1, the J call TRBJ2-5; D unresolved. V gave up 0 bases and J gave up 1 base, with 16 bases separating them. The CDR3 has 17 amino acids. Germline-derived CDR1 and CDR2 are SGHRS and YFSETQ. The CDR3 loop is CASSLARHSPIQETQYF. CDR3 in DNA: TGCGCCAGCAGCTTGGCCCGTCACAGCCCCATCCAAGAGACCCAGTACTTC.

The rearrangement joins TRBV5-6 to TRBJ1-6; the D gene is possibly TRBD1 (6 bases). With 1 base removed from V and 10 bases from J, the gap between germline ends came to 12 bases. The CDR3 totals 14 residues. Germline V CDR1 and CDR2: SGHDT, YYEEEE. CDR3: CASSLHTGQSPLHF. DNA for the CDR3: TGTGCCAGCAGCTTGCATACAGGGCAGTCACCCCTCCACTTT.

V is TRBV12-5 and J is TRBJ2-1; 7 nucleotides line up with TRBD1. CDR3 size: 13 residues. J was trimmed by 5 bases and V by 6 bases; bases with no gene match: 4. CDR1 and CDR2 (germline): LGHNT, FRNRAP. The CDR3, as DNA: TGTGCTAGTGGCCAGGGGGAAGACAATGAGCAGTTCTTC. This sequence encodes CASGQGEDNEQFF.

The chain combines TRBV3-1 (or the pseudogene TRBV3-2) with TRBJ1-2, with a tentative D call TRBD1 (6 bases). Germline assignment: CDR1 LGHDT and CDR2 YNNKEL (reference sequence). Between the trimmed V and J ends, which lost 11 bases and 8 bases, there was a span of 21 bases. The CDR3 loop spans 13 amino acids. The CDR3 nucleotides read TGTGCCTCAAGGCCCTCAGGGGCGGAGGGCTACACCTTC. As protein: CASRPSGAEGYTF.

The V call is TRBV4-1, the J call TRBJ2-2; D is possibly TRBD1 (6 bases). The germline gives CDR1 MGHRA, CDR2 YSYEKL. The CDR3 covers 17 residues. V lost 4 bases and J 1 base, leaving 16 bases between the germline ends. The CDR3 region is CASSLRTPTGNTGELFF. CDR3 nucleotides: TGCGCCAGCAGCCTCCGGACACCGACAGGGAACACCGGGGAGCTGTTTTTT.

This chain joins TRBV27 and TRBJ2-4; 7 bases match TRBD2. The V segment lost 5 bases and the J segment 7 bases; nucleotides outside the gene matches: 2. Per germline, CDR1 MNHEY and CDR2 SMNVEV (reference sequence). The CDR3 extends over 12 amino acids. The CDR3 spells CASSPGGNIQYF. CDR3 sequence (DNA): TGTGCCAGCAGTCCGGGAGGTAACATTCAGTACTTC.

This chain links TRBV3-1 (or the pseudogene TRBV3-2) with TRBJ2-1; possible D gene TRBD2, 6 bases. The germline gives CDR1 LGHDT, CDR2 YNNKEL (reference sequence). This CDR3 spans 19 amino acids. Deletions cut 4 bases from V and 2 bases from J, with 24 bases between. In nucleotides, the CDR3 is TGTGCCAGCAGCCCGGGCGGGACTCCTTCCTCCGGCACCTACAATGAGCAGTTCTTC. Translating it yields CASSPGGTPSSGTYNEQFF.

Comment on this clone: In the same sample, other DNA sequences code for this CDR3. The chain combines TRBV6-5 with TRBJ1-6, with TRBD1 as a possible D gene (5 bases). Germline CDR1 reads MNHEY; CDR2 reads SVGAGI. With 6 bases removed from V and 6 bases from J, the gap between germline ends came to 9 bases. The CDR3 length is 13 residues. The chain's CDR3 is CASRRDGNSPLHF. CDR3 bases: TGTGCCAGCAGGAGGGACGGTAATTCACCCCTCCACTTT.